The present T cell receptor beta chain was sequenced within a study of T-cell memory formation after mild COVID-19 (dated by TCRdb to 2020 to 2023). As for the study more broadly: TCR sequence clusters from the two donors were found to be largely donor specific. Longitudinal TCRalpha and TCRbeta repertoire sequencing tracked T-cell clones expanding and contracting after mild COVID-19 in two donors. The cohort was made up of two young adult volunteers, one female and one male, who were previously healthy.

Ficoll-Paque density gradient centrifugation was used to isolate PBMCs. General study outcomes and caveats: Contracting CD4+ clones were located mainly in the CM and EM memory subsets, whereas CD8+ clones were found to be enriched in EMRA. SARS-CoV-2 specificity of the second-wave clones peaking on day 37 was not confirmed. Only two mild cases were covered in the study, and larger cohorts including severe cases with pre-infection samples were considered necessary. The detection of some responding clones in pre-infection memory suggests that pre-existing cross-reactive memory T cells joined the SARS-CoV-2 response. Clones contracting from day 15 to 85 had balanced CD4/CD8 phenotypes, while a second wave expanding from day 15 to 37 was biased towards CD4+.

Sequencing was performed on an Illumina NovaSeq 6000. TCRalpha and TCRbeta cDNA libraries were constructed by 5'RACE with constant-segment primers, with sample barcodes and unique molecular identifiers being introduced. Trizol reagent was used to extract RNA from every sample. Amplification of the libraries took two PCR steps, and the second step added a second sample barcode plus Illumina TruSeq adapters. The libraries were sequenced on an Illumina NovaSeq using 2 x 150 bp paired-end reads. In the original analysis: With migec v1.2.7, reads were demultiplexed and then collapsed into UMI-guided consensus sequences. Using mixcr v2.1.11, the UMI consensuses were aligned to TRA and TRB V and J templates and assembled into clonotypes. A clonotype was counted as expanded or contracted only if both edgeR and NoisET called the change significant, with noise models trained on biological replicates. For edgeR calls, a false discovery rate-adjusted p below 0.01 and a log2 fold-change threshold of 1 were applied. PCA with hierarchical clustering of max-normalized trajectories of the 1000 most abundant clonotypes was used as exploratory dynamics analysis. Separately sequenced CD4+ and CD8+ repertoires were used to assign a CD4 or CD8 phenotype to each responding clone. TCRdb reprocessing: public reads trimmed at Q25 with fastp, clones called with MiXCR, in-frame beta chains kept. Every distinct CDR3 protein forms one entry, paired with its most common genes and DNA. The V and J calls were not made by the authors but by TCRdb's processing. For this sample there are fewer than 140,000 distinct CDR3 sequences; 15% to 20% appear just once. The top ten constitute more than 25% of the sample.

On this clonotype: Its binding antigen is unknown. Base qualities were left out, and no much larger clone turns up one base away.

V is pared back by 2 bases and J by 3 bases, with 10 bases lying between the germline termini. Taken from the germline V gene, the CDR1 and CDR2 loops are SQVTM and ANQGSEA. From its cysteine to its phenylalanine, the CDR3 spans 14 amino acids. Of the read, only the CDR3 DNA is kept; its 42 bases are in frame from base 1. The receptor comes from an adult woman who had mild COVID-19 (a few samples of this study predate the infection). The sample titles of this study are shuffled in the database, so cell type and time point are left out; the donor was told from shared clones. In this chain, TRBV29-1 is recombined with TRBJ2-2, and TRBD1 may be the D gene, going by 6 matching bases. Source material: PBMCs or a T cell subset sorted from them (not recorded which). The CDR3 protein is CSVELDRDTGELFF. The DNA sequence is as follows: TGCAGCGTTGAACTGGACAGAGACACCGGGGAGCTGTTTTTT.